Shown below are 22 T cell receptor beta chains from a single sample sequenced in a study of T-cell reconstitution after alpha-beta-depleted transplantation in children. TCRbeta library construction was performed incorporating unique molecular identifiers. TCRdb called the PCR reads again in MiXCR, with one record for every CDR3 protein. In the table there are 240,000 or so distinct CDR3 sequences, around 12% of which are singletons. This specimen consisted of PBMCs from the stem cell graft donor, obtained from the stem cell graft. Every receptor here comes from a human donor who donated a stem cell graft to a child with acute lymphoblastic leukemia.

This clonotype occurred a few times. The chain couples TRBV20-1 to TRBJ2-7; D is possibly TRBD1 or TRBD2 (5 bases each). This CDR3 has 15 residues. V was shortened by 0 bases and J by 4 bases, with 16 bases between the two germline ends. Looked up from germline, CDR1 is DFQATT and CDR2 is SNEGSKA (reference sequence). The CDR3 region is CSARDLVGDLYEQYF. The CDR3 bases are TGCAGTGCTAGAGATCTTGTGGGGGACCTTTACGAGCAGTACTTC.

This clonotype was seen many times. The chain combines TRBV27 with TRBJ1-6, with D uncertain. Trimming took 4 bases from V and 0 from J, leaving 4 bases between them. Germline lookup yields CDR1 MNHEY and CDR2 SMNVEV (reference sequence). This CDR3 comprises 14 residues. CDR3 amino acids: CASSSSSYNSPLHF. The CDR3 DNA reads as TGTGCCAGCAGTTCAAGCTCCTATAATTCACCCCTCCACTTT.

This clonotype occurred many times. One end of the junction fails to match germline, which may point to a read error. The gene calls are TRBV5-1 and TRBJ2-7, with 8 bases that match TRBD1. This CDR3 comprises 15 residues. Looked up from germline, CDR1 is SGHRS and CDR2 is YFSETQ. The CDR3 here is CASSLDPSSSGTGFF. The CDR3 bases are TGCGCCAGCAGCTTGGATCCGTCGTCTTCCGGGACAGGCTTCTTC.

In the case of this clonotype: A much larger clone differs from this one at a single base, so this may be a read error. This chain links TRBV7-9 with TRBJ1-1; 7 bases line up with TRBD1. The trim removed 5 bases at V and 4 bases at J, leaving 7 bases unmatched. The germline V gene has CDR1 SEHNR and CDR2 FQNEAQ (reference sequence). The length of the CDR3 is 14 residues. The CDR3 bases are TGTGCCAGCAGCCACCCACAGGGGAGCACTGAAGCTTTCTTT. Residues: CASSHPQGSTEAFF.

The table lists this clonotype with many counts. The rearrangement links TRBV6-2 or TRBV6-3 to TRBJ1-2; D is perhaps TRBD1 (5 bases). There are 13 residues in the CDR3. V was cut by 6 bases and J by 3 bases, with 11 bases left in between. Germline V CDR1 and CDR2: MNHEY, SVGEGT. Here the CDR3 reads CASSLDRDYGYTF. The CDR3 DNA is TGTGCCAGCAGCCTAGACAGAGACTATGGCTACACCTTC.

In the case of this clonotype: The DNA is left out, because the CDR3 cannot be placed on it with certainty; the CDR3 is given as TCRdb lists it. V and J are TRBV5-1 and TRBJ2-1; the DNA was not used to check the table's D call, TRBD2. Germline V CDR1 and CDR2: SGHRS, YFSETQ. Inclusive of both ends, the CDR3 amounts to 21 amino acids. CDR3 in amino acids: CAPSSPMSSSSGRYPNNEQFF.

This clonotype was recorded many times. The rearrangement uses TRBV30 and TRBJ1-4, with 7 bases fitting TRBD1. The CDR3 sequence is 15 residues long. CDR1 and CDR2 (germline): GTSNPN, SVGIG (reference sequence). The J segment lost 4 bases and the V segment lost 1 base, leaving 6 bases of the junction unmatched. CDR3 coding DNA: TGTGCCTGGAGTGGAGGGGGCTGGAATAATGAAAAACTGTTTTTT. Amino acid sequence: CAWSGGGWNNEKLFF.

This clonotype was picked up a small number of times. V and J are TRBV30 and TRBJ1-2, with D possibly TRBD1 on 5 matching bases. The CDR3 is 15 residues long. V dropped 2 bases and J dropped 9 bases, with 22 bases sitting between them. Looked up from germline, CDR1 is GTSNPN and CDR2 is SVGIG (reference sequence). The CDR3 region has the DNA TGTGCCTGGAGTCCCGAGGGGTGGGAGACGTTACGCTACACCTTC. Residues: CAWSPEGWETLRYTF.

This clonotype was seen ten or more times. J is TRBJ2-5 and V is TRBV7-9; D may be TRBD2 (5 bases). This CDR3 contains 14 residues. The V and J ends lost 4 bases and 2 bases respectively, with 11 bases between them. Germline V gives CDR1 SEHNR, CDR2 FQNEAQ (reference sequence). CDR3 sequence (DNA): TGTGCCAGCAGCTACGAGGGTCCTCAAGAGACCCAGTACTTC. This gives the protein CASSYEGPQETQYF.

This clonotype was detected ten times or more. The chain links TRBV5-1 to TRBJ1-6, with D perhaps TRBD1 (6 bases). This CDR3 is built from 16 residues. Germline values: CDR1 SGHRS, CDR2 YFSETQ. Trimming removed 1 base at V and 8 bases at J, with 16 bases between. The CDR3 nucleotides read TGCGCCAGCAGCTTGTACCCTGACAGGAAGGATTCACCCCTCCACTTT. Translation: CASSLYPDRKDSPLHF.

The gene calls are TRBV19 and TRBJ2-7, with TRBD1 matching over 7 bases. In germline, CDR1 is LNHDA, CDR2 SQIVND (reference sequence). The CDR3 has 18 amino acids. J was trimmed by 0 bases and V by 6 bases; bases with no gene match: 17. The CDR3 DNA follows: TGTGCCAGTAGCCTAGCCCTTCTACAGGGGACAATCTCCTACGAGCAGTACTTC. Protein: CASSLALLQGTISYEQYF.

In its sample, this clonotype was seen many times. The chain joins TRBV27 to TRBJ1-6; D unresolved. In germline, CDR1 is MNHEY, CDR2 SMNVEV (reference sequence). CDR3 size: 16 residues. The ends were cut back, 5 bases at V and 7 bases at J, with 18 bases in the middle. The chain's CDR3 is CASSVAGVRENSPLHF. The CDR3 DNA is TGTGCCAGCAGTGTCGCGGGTGTTAGAGAGAATTCACCCCTCCACTTT.

This clonotype was found many times. The rearrangement uses TRBV2 and TRBJ1-5; D possibly corresponds to TRBD1 (6 bases). Germline assignment: CDR1 SNHLY and CDR2 FYNNEI. The CDR3 is 15 amino acids. The germline V and J ends were trimmed by 4 bases and 4 bases, with 14 bases remaining between them. CDR3 DNA: TGTGCCAGCAGTGCGCAGCGGGGGCGAAATCAGCCCCAGCATTTT. Translated, it gives CASSAQRGRNQPQHF.

The chain combines TRBV6-1 with TRBJ2-7; D is unclear. Germline-derived CDR1 and CDR2 are MNHNS and SASEGT. The germline V and J ends were trimmed by 8 bases and 2 bases, with 16 bases remaining between them. This CDR3 is 14 amino acids long. CDR3 coding DNA: TGTGCCAGCCTCGCGCGACTGGACGCCTACGAGCAGTACTTC. Translation: CASLARLDAYEQYF.

This clonotype was detected ten times or more. The CDR3 protein is CASSLREVYNEQFF. The CDR3 DNA reads as TGTGCCAGCAGTTTGAGGGAGGTCTACAATGAGCAGTTCTTC. This chain links TRBV12-3 or TRBV12-4 with TRBJ2-1, with D possibly matching TRBD2 (6 bases). The ends were cut back, 3 bases at V and 3 bases at J, with 9 bases in the middle. This CDR3 spans 14 amino acids.

This clonotype came up many times. The chain is built from TRBV5-1 and TRBJ2-1; either TRBD1 or TRBD2 may supply D (5 bases each). V lost 5 bases, J lost 2 bases, and 14 bases lay in between. The CDR3 runs 15 residues. CDR1 is SGHRS, CDR2 YFSETQ, per germline. The chain's CDR3 is CASSVSGGTYNEQFF. The CDR3 DNA is TGCGCCAGCAGTGTCTCTGGGGGTACCTACAATGAGCAGTTCTTC.

This clonotype was counted ten times or more. This chain connects TRBV29-1 to TRBJ2-5, with D possibly TRBD1 on 5 matching bases. The CDR3 extends over 12 amino acids. CDR1 is SQVTM and CDR2 is ANQGSEA in the germline V gene. Trimming cost V 4 bases and J 5 bases, with 11 bases left between them. In DNA, the CDR3 is TGCAGCGTTGCAGCAGGGCGTGAGACCCAGTACTTC. Amino acids: CSVAAGRETQYF.

This clonotype showed up many times. At one end the junction does not follow the germline gene, possibly because of a read error. V usage is TRBV5-1 and J usage is TRBJ1-5, with D maybe TRBD1 (6 bases). CDR1 SGHRS and CDR2 YFSETQ come from the germline V gene. This CDR3 region has 16 residues. The CDR3 region has the DNA TGCGCCAGCGGCTTGGGAGGGGGGGCGGACAATCAGCCCCAGCATTTT. Translation gives CASGLGGGADNQPQHF.

This clonotype was recorded many times. The chain uses TRBV6-2 or TRBV6-3 and TRBJ2-5; the match to TRBD2 covers 9 bases. CDR3 length: 14 amino acids. Germline values: CDR1 MNHEY, CDR2 SVGEGT. The V segment lost 8 bases and the J segment 1 base; nucleotides outside the gene matches: 5. CDR3 in amino acids: CASRLREGQETQYF. The CDR3 region has the DNA TGTGCCAGCCGCTTGCGGGAGGGCCAAGAGACCCAGTACTTC.

This clonotype was recorded many times. V gene TRBV9 combines with J gene TRBJ1-1; D uncertain. CDR1 is SGDLS and CDR2 is YYNGEE in the germline V gene. Trimming cost V 4 bases and J 1 base, with 14 bases left between them. The CDR3 consists of 15 residues. In nucleotides, the CDR3 is TGTGCCAGCAGCCTCCGTATAGGAGAGAACACTGAAGCTTTCTTT. Translating it yields CASSLRIGENTEAFF. The variable domain in full, completed from reference TRBV9 and TRBJ1-1, reads DSGVTQTPKHLITATGQRVTLRCSPRSGDLSVYWYQQSLDQGLQFLIQYYNGEERAKGNILERFSAQQFPDLHSELNLSSLELGDSALYFCASSLRIGENTEAFFGQGTRLTVV.

This clonotype occurred a few times. The gene calls are TRBV7-2 and TRBJ1-1; TRBD1 agrees at 7 bases. V was pared by 5 bases and J by 7 bases, with 16 bases of the junction left unmatched. From germline, CDR1 is SGHTA and CDR2 FQGNSA. The CDR3 contains 16 residues. CDR3 amino acids: CASSVRGGAGGFEAFF. The DNA of the CDR3 is TGTGCCAGCAGCGTAAGAGGGGGCGCGGGGGGATTTGAAGCTTTCTTT.

V gene TRBV5-1 combines with J gene TRBJ1-1, with 9 bases that match TRBD1. CDR3 length: 14 amino acids. Germline V gene data show CDR1 as SGHRS and CDR2 as YFSETQ. V shed 4 bases, J shed 5 bases, and the junction held 6 bases outside the gene matches. CDR3 loop: CASSPRTGVTEAFF. The CDR3, as DNA: TGCGCCAGCAGCCCTCGGACAGGGGTGACTGAAGCTTTCTTT.